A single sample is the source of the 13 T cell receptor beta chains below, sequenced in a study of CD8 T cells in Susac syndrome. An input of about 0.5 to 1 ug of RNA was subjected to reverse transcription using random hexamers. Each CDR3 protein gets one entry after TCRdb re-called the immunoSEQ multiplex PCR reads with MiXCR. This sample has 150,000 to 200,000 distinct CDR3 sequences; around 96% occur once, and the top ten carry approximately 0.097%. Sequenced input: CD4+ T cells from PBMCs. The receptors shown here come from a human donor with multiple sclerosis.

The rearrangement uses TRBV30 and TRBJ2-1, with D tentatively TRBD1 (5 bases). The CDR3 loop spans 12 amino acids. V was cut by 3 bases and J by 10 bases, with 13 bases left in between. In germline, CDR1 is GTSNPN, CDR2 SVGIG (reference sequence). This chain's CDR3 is CAWSRQIREQFF. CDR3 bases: TGTGCCTGGAGCCGACAGATTCGGGAGCAGTTCTTC.

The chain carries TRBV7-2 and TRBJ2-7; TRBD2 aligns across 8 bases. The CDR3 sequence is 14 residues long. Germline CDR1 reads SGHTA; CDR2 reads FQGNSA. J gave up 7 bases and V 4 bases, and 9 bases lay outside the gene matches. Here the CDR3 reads CASSSRTSWNEQYF. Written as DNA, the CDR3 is TGTGCCAGCAGCTCGAGGACTAGCTGGAATGAGCAGTACTTC.

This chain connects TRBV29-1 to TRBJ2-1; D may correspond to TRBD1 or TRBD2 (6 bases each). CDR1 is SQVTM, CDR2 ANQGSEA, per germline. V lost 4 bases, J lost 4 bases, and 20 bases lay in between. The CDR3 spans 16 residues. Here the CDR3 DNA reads TGCAGCGTTGCCCAAATCGGGGGCAGTACTTACAATGAGCAGTTCTTC. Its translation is CSVAQIGGSTYNEQFF.

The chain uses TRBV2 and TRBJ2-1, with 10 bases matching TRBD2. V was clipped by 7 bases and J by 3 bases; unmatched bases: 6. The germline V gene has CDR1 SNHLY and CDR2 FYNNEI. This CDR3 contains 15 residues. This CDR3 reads CASTQLAGLYNEQFF. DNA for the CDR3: TGTGCCAGCACCCAACTAGCGGGACTCTACAATGAGCAGTTCTTC. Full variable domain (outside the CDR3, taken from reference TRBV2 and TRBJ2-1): EPEVTQTPSHQVTQMGQEVILRCVPISNHLYFYWYRQILGQKVEFLVSFYNNEISEKSEIFDDQFSVERPDGSNFTLKIRSTKLEDSAMYFCASTQLAGLYNEQFFGPGTRLTVL.

CDR3 sequence: CSARDPGGATEAFF. DNA for the CDR3: TGCAGTGCTAGAGATCCAGGGGGGGCCACTGAAGCTTTCTTT. This chain connects TRBV20-1 to TRBJ1-1; 7 nucleotides align to TRBD1. Germline lookup yields CDR1 DFQATT and CDR2 SNEGSKA (reference sequence). The CDR3 spans 14 residues. V lost 0 bases and J lost 4; bases outside the gene matches: 5.

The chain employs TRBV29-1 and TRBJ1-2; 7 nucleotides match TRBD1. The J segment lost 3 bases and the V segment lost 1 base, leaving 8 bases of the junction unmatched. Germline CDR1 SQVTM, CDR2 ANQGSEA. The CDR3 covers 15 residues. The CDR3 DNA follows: TGCAGCGTTGAAGCGCAGGGGGGGACCTACTATGGCTACACCTTC. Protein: CSVEAQGGTYYGYTF.

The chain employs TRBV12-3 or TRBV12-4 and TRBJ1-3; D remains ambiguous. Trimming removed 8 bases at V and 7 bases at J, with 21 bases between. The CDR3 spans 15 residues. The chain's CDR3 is CASASGPLMINTIYF. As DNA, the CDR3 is TGTGCCAGCGCCTCCGGGCCCCTCATGATCAACACCATATATTTT.

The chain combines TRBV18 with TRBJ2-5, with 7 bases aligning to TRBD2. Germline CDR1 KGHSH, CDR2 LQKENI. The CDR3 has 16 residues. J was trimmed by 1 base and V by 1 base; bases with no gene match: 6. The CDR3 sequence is CASSPRGGSSQETQYF. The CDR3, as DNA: TGTGCCAGCTCACCACGGGGCGGGAGCTCCCAAGAGACCCAGTACTTC. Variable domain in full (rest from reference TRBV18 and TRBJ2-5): NAGVMQNPRHLVRRRGQEARLRCSPMKGHSHVYWYRQLPEEGLKFMVYLQKENIIDESGMPKERFSAEFPKEGPSILRIQQVVRGDSAAYFCASSPRGGSSQETQYFGPGTRLLVL.

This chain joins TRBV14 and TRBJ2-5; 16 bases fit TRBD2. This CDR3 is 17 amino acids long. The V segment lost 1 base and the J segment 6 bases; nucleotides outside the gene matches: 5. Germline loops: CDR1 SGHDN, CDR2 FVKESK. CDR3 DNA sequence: TGTGCCAGCAGCCAAGCGGGACTAGCGGGAGGGAGGCAGACCCAGTACTTC. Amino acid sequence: CASSQAGLAGGRQTQYF.

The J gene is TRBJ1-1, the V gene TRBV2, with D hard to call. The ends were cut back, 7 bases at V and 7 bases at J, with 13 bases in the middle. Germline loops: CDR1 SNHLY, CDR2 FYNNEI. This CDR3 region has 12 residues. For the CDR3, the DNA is TGTGCCAGCATAACGGGTGTAAGTGAAGCTTTCTTT. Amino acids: CASITGVSEAFF.

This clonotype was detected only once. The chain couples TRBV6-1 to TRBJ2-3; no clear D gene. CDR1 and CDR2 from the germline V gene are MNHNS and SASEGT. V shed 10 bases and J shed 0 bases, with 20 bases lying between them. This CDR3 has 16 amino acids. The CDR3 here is CATSLDYDSSTDTQYF. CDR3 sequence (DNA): TGTGCCACCTCTCTAGATTATGATTCTAGCACAGATACGCAGTATTTT.

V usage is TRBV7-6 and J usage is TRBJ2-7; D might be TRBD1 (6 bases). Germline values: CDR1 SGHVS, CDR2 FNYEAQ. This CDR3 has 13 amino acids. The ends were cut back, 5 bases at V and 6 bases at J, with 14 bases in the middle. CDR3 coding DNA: TGTGCCAGCAGCAGGGGGACCCCTCGCGAGCAGTACTTC. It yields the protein CASSRGTPREQYF.

As DNA, the CDR3 is TGTGCCAGCGTAGCGAGGGGGTACGAGCAGTACTTC. It translates to CASVARGYEQYF. V is TRBV6-5 and J is TRBJ2-7; tentatively, D is TRBD1 (6 bases). V gave up 8 bases and J gave up 4 bases, with 12 bases separating them. CDR3 length equals 12 residues. Germline V CDR1 and CDR2: MNHEY, SVGAGI.